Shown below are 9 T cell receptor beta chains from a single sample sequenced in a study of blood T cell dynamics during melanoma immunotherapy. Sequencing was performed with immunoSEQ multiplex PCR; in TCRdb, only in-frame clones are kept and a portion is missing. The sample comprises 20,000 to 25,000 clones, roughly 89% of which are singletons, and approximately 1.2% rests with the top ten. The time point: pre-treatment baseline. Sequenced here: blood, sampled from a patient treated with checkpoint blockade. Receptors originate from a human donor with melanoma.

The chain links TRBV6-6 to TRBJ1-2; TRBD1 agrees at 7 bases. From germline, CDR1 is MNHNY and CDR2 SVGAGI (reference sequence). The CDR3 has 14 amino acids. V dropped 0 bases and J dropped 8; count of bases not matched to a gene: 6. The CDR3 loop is CASSYSPGGGGYTF. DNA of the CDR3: TGTGCCAGCAGTTACTCTCCAGGGGGAGGGGGCTACACCTTC.

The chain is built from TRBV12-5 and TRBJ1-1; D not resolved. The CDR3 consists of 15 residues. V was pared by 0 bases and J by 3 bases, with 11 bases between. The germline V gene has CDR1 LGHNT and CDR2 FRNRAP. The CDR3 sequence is CASGLVGQYDTEAFF. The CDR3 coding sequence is TGTGCTAGTGGTTTGGTAGGGCAGTATGACACTGAAGCTTTCTTT.

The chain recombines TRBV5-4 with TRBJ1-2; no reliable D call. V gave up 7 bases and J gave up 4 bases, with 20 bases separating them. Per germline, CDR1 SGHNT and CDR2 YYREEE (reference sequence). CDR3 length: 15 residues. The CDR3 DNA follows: TGTGCCAGCGCTTTGTTACCAGGAAAGACCTATGGCTACACCTTC. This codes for CASALLPGKTYGYTF.

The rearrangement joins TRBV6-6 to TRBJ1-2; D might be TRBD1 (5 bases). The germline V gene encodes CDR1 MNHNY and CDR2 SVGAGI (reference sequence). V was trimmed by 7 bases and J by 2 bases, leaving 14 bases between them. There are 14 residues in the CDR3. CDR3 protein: CASNPDGGNYGYTF. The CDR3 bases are TGTGCCAGCAATCCCGATGGGGGAAACTATGGCTACACCTTC.

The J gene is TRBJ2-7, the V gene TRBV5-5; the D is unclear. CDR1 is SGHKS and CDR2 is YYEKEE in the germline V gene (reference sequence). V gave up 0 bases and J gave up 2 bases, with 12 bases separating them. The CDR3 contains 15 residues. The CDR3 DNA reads TGTGCCAGCAGCTTGGGTCAGACACCTACCTACGAGCAGTACTTC. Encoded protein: CASSLGQTPTYEQYF.

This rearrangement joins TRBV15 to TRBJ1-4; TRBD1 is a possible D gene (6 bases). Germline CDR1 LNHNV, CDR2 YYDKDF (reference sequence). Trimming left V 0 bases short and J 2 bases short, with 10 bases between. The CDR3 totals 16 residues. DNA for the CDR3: TGTGCCACCAGCAGAGATCTAGGGGGGACTAATGAAAAACTGTTTTTT. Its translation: CATSRDLGGTNEKLFF.

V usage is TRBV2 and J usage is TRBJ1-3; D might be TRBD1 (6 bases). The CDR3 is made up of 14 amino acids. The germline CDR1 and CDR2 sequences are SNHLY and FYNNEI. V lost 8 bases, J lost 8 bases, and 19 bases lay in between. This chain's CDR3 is CASQGLRLGHTIYF. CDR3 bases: TGTGCCAGCCAGGGGCTCCGACTGGGGCACACCATATATTTT.

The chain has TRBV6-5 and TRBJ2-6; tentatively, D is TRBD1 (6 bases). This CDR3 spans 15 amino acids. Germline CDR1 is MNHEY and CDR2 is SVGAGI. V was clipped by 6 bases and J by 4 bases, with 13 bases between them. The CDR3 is CASSPEGTGANVLTF. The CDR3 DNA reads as TGTGCCAGCAGCCCCGAGGGGACAGGGGCCAACGTCCTGACTTTC.

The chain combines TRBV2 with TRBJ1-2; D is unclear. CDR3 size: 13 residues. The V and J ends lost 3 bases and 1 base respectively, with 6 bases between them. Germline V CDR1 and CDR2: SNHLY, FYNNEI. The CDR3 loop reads CASSEARNYGYTF. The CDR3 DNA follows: TGTGCCAGCAGTGAGGCCCGTAACTATGGCTACACCTTC.